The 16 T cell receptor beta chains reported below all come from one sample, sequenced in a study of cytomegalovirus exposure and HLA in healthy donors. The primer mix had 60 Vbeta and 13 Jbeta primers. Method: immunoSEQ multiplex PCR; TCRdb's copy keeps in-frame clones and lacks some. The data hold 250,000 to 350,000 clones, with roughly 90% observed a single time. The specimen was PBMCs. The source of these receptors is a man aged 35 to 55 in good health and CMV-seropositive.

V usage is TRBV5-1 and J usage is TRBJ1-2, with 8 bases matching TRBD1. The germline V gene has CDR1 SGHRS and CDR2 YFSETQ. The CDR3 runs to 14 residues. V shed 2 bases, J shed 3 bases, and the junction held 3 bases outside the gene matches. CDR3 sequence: CASSFQDRDYGYTF. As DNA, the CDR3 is TGCGCCAGCAGCTTCCAGGACAGGGACTATGGCTACACCTTC.

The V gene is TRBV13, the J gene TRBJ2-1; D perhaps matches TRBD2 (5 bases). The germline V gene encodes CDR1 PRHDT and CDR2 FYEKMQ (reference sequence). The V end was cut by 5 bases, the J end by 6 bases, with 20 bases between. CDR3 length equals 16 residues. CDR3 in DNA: TGTGCCAGCAGCCCAGACCGGGAATTCGGAACCAATGAGCAGTTCTTC. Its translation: CASSPDREFGTNEQFF.

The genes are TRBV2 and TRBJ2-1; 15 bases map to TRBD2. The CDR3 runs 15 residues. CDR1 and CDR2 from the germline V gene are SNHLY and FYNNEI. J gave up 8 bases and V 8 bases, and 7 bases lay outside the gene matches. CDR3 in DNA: TGTGCCAGCGGGGGAGGACTAGCGGGAGGGTATGAGCAGTTCTTC. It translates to CASGGGLAGGYEQFF.

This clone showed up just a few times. The CDR3 loop reads CASSRGQGTYEQYF. Written as DNA, the CDR3 is TGCGCCAGCAGCAGAGGACAGGGAACCTACGAGCAGTACTTC. V usage is TRBV4-3 and J usage is TRBJ2-7; 8 bases fit TRBD1. The CDR3 is 14 amino acids. V was clipped by 5 bases and J by 2 bases; unmatched bases: 5. Germline V gene sequence: CDR1 LGHNA, CDR2 YSLEER.

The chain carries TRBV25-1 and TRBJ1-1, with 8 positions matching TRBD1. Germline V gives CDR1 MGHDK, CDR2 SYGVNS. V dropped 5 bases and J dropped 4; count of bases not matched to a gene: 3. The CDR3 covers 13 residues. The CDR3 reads CASSPGGGTEAFF. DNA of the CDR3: TGTGCCAGCAGTCCAGGGGGCGGCACTGAAGCTTTCTTT.

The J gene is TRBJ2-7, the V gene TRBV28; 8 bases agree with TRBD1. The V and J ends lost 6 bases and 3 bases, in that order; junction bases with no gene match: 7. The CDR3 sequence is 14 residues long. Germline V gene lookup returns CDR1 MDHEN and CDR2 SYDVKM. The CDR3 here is CASRRGTGGYEQYF. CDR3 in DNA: TGTGCCAGCAGAAGAGGGACAGGTGGCTACGAGCAGTACTTC.

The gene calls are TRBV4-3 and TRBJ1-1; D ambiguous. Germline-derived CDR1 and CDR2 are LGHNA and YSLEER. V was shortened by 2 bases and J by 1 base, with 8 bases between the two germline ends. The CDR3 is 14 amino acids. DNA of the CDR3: TGCGCCAGCAGCCAAAGAGAGGGGAACACTGAAGCTTTCTTT. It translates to CASSQREGNTEAFF.

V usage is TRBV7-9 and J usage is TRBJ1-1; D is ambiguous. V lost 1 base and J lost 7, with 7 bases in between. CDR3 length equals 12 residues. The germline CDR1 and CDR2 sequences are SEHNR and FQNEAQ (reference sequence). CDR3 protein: CASSLEQHEAFF. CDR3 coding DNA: TGTGCCAGCAGCTTAGAACAGCATGAAGCTTTCTTT.

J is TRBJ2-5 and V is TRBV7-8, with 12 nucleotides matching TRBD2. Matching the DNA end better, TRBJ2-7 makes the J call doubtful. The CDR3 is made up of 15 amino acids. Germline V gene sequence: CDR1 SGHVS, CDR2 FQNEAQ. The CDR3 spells CASGWVTSGRHEQYF. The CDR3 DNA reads TGTGCCAGCGGGTGGGTGACTAGCGGGAGACACGAGCAGTACTTC.

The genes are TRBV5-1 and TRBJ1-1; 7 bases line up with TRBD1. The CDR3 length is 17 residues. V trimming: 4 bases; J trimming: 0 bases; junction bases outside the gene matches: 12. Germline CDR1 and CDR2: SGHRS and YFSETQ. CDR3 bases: TGCGCCAGCAGCGCGACAGGGACAACCCTCATGAACACTGAAGCTTTCTTT. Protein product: CASSATGTTLMNTEAFF.

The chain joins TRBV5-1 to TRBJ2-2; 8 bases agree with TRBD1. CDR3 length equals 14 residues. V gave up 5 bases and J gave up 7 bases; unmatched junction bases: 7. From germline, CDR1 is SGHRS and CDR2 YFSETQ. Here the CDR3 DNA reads TGCGCCAGCAGAACTGACAGGGGCGGCGGGGAGCTGTTTTTT. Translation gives CASRTDRGGGELFF.

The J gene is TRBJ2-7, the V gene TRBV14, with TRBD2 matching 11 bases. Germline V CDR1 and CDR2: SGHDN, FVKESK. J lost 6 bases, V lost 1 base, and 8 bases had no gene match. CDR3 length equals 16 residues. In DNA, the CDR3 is TGTGCCAGCAGCCAAGCATTCGGGACTAGCGGCGGCGAGCAGTACTTC. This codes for CASSQAFGTSGGEQYF.

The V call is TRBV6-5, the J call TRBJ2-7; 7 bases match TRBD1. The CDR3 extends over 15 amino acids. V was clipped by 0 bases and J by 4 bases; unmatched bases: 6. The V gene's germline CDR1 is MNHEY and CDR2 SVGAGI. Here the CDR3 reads CASSYSITQGYEQYF. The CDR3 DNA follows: TGTGCCAGCAGTTACTCGATAACACAGGGGTACGAGCAGTACTTC.

CDR3 in amino acids: CASSKARGEQYF. CDR3 in DNA: TGTGCCAGCAGCAAAGCACGAGGAGAGCAGTACTTC. The chain combines TRBV21-1 with TRBJ2-7; TRBD2, the D gene given by the table, was not confirmed from the DNA. TRBV21-1 is deemed a pseudogene. The length of the CDR3 is 12 residues.

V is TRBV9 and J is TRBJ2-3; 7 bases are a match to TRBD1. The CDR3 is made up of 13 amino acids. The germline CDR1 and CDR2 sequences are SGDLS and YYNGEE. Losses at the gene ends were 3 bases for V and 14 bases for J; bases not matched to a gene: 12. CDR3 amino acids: CASSATGTEGRYF. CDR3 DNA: TGTGCCAGCAGCGCAACCGGGACAGAGGGCCGGTATTTT.

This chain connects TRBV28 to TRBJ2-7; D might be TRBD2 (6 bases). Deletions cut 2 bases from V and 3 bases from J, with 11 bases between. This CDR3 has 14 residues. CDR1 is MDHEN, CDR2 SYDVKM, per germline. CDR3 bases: TGTGCCAGCAGTTTAAATGGCGGGAACTACGAGCAGTACTTC. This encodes CASSLNGGNYEQYF.